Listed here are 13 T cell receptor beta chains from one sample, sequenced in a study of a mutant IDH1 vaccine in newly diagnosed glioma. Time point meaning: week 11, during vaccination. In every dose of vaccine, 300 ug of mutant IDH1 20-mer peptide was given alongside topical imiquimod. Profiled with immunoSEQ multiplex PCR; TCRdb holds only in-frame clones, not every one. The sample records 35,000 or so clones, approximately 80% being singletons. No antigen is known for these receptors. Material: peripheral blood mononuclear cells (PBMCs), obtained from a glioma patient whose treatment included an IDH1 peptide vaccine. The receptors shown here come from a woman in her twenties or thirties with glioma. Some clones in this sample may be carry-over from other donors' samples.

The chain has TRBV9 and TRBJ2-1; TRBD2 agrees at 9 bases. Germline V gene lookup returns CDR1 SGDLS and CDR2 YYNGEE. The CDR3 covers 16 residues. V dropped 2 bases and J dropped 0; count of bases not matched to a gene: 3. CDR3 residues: CASSVRLADSYNEQFF. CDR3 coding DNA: TGTGCCAGCAGCGTCCGACTAGCGGACTCCTACAATGAGCAGTTCTTC.

The CDR3 protein is CASSPPIQAVAGGSETQYF. The CDR3, as DNA: TGCGCCAGCAGCCCCCCTATTCAGGCGGTGGCGGGAGGTTCGGAGACCCAGTACTTC. The chain joins TRBV4-1 to TRBJ2-5; 8 bases are a match to TRBD2. Germline CDR1 and CDR2: MGHRA and YSYEKL. CDR3 size: 19 residues. The V segment lost 4 bases and the J segment 5 bases; nucleotides outside the gene matches: 21.

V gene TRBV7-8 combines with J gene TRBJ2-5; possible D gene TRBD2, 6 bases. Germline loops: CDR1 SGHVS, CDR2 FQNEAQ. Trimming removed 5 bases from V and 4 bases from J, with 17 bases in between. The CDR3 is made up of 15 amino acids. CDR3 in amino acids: CASSPGGIEGETQYF. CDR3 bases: TGTGCCAGCAGCCCAGGAGGGATCGAGGGAGAGACCCAGTACTTC.

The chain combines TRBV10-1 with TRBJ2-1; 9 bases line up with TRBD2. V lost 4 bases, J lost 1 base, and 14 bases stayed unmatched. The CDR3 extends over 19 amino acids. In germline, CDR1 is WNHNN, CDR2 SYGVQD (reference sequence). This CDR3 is CASSGNAGGRTGSYNEQFF. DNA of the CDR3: TGCGCCAGCAGTGGTAATGCGGGAGGGCGTACCGGGTCCTACAATGAGCAGTTCTTC.

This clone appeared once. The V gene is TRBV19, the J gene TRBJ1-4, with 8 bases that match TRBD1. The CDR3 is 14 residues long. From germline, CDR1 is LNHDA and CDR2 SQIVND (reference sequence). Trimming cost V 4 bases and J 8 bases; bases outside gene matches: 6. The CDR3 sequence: CASSTGTGGEKLFF. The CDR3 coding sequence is TGTGCCAGTAGTACGGGGACAGGTGGAGAAAAACTGTTTTTT.

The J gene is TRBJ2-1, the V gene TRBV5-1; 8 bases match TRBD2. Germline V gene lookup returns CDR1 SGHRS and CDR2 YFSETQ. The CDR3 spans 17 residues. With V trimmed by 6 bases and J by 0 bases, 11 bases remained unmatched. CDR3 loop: CASNLGTRSFSYNEQFF. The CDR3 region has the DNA TGCGCCAGCAACCTTGGGACTAGATCCTTCTCCTACAATGAGCAGTTCTTC.

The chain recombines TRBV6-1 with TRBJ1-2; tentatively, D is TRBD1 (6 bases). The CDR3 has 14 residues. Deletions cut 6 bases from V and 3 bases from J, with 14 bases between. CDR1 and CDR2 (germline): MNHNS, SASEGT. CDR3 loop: CASSLTGPDYGYTF. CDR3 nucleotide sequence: TGTGCCAGCAGCCTGACAGGCCCCGACTATGGCTACACCTTC.

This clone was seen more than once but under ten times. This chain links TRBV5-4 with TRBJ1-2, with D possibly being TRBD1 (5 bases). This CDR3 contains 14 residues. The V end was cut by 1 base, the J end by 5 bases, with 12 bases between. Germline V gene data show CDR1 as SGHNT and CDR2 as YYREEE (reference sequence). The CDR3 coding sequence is TGTGCCAGCAGCTTGAAGGGGCTGGGGTATGGCTACACCTTC. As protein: CASSLKGLGYGYTF.

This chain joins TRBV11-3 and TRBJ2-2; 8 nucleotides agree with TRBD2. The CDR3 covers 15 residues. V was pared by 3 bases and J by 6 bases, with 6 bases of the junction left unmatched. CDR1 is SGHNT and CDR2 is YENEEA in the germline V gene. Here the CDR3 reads CASSFGAGVAGELFF. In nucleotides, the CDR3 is TGTGCCAGCAGCTTTGGAGCGGGAGTGGCCGGGGAGCTGTTTTTT.

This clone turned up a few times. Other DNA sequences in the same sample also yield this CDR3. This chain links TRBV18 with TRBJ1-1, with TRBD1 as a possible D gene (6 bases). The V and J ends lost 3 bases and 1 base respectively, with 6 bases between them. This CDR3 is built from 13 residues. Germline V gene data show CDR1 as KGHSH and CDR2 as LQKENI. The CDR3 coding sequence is TGTGCCAGCTCACCGGGACAGAACACTGAAGCTTTCTTT. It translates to CASSPGQNTEAFF.

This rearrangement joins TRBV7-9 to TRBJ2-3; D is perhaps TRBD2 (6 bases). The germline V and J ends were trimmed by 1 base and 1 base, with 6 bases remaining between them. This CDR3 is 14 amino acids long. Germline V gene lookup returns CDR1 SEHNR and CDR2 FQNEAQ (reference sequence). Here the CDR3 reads CASSLERGTDTQYF. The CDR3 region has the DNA TGTGCCAGCAGCTTAGAGCGGGGCACAGATACGCAGTATTTT.

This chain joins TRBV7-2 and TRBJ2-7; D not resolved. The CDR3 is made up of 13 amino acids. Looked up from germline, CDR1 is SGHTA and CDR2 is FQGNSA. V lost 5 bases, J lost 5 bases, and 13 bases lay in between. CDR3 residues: CASSPSRVHEQYF. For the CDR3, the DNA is TGTGCCAGCAGCCCCAGTCGGGTACACGAGCAGTACTTC.

The CDR3 sequence is CASSPQEGGRVAEQFF. CDR3 in DNA: TGTGCCAGCAGTCCCCAGGAGGGAGGGCGGGTCGCTGAGCAGTTCTTC. J is TRBJ2-1 and V is TRBV27; 7 nucleotides align to TRBD2. Germline CDR1 MNHEY, CDR2 SMNVEV (reference sequence). The length of the CDR3 is 16 residues. The trim removed 5 bases at V and 9 bases at J, leaving 16 bases unmatched.